This T cell receptor beta chain is drawn from a study of neurological immune-mediated disorders. Study in general: About 90% of the roughly 34 multiple sclerosis patients had relapsing-remitting disease; 3 had secondary progressive. Study-wide findings and caveats: The highest TCR clonal expansion occurred in HTLV-1-associated myelopathy; multiple sclerosis fell below healthy controls. No CDR3 amino acid sequences recurred among expanded clones across subjects, suggesting private repertoires in all groups.

This clonotype appeared many times. Its antigen is still unknown. Each sorted-subset library came from 750,000 to 1,000,000 CD4+ or CD8+ T cells. TCRdb re-analysed the 5' RACE reads in MiXCR, keeping a single row per CDR3 protein. This sample has about 55,000 distinct CDR3 sequences, with 3.5% to 4% found just once. V gave up 5 bases and J gave up 4 bases, with 18 bases separating them. This CDR3 has 15 residues. CDR1 is SGHRS, CDR2 YFSETQ, per germline. This rearrangement joins TRBV5-1 to TRBJ1-1; D possibly corresponds to TRBD1 (6 bases). The clonotype was recovered from a woman aged 40 to 50 with multiple sclerosis. Sequenced input: CD4+ T cells from blood. This CDR3 is CASSPPGVGSTEAFF. DNA for the CDR3: TGCGCCAGCAGTCCTCCAGGGGTCGGGTCCACTGAAGCTTTCTTT.